The following is a T cell receptor beta chain sequence with its context. Its antigen is unidentified. This entry comes from a study of lymphopenia after photon versus proton radiotherapy. Assay used: immunoSEQ multiplex PCR; TCRdb lists only in-frame clones, some missing. The data contain about 50,000 clones, more than 70% of them seen just once; the ten biggest clones take up roughly 29%. V lost 0 bases to trimming and J lost 3 bases, with 9 bases between them. Looked up from germline, CDR1 is SGHRS and CDR2 is YFSETQ. This CDR3 has 15 amino acids. Points from the study as a whole: Photon-treated patients lost naive T cells and TCR diversity; proton-treated stayed stable. Post-nadir diversity loss with photons came from oligoclonal expansion, particularly CD8+ Temra cells.

Sequencing was performed on peripheral blood, taken from a patient treated with photon-based radiotherapy. The clonotype originates from a man aged 45-60 years with gastric cancer. J is TRBJ1-4 and V is TRBV5-1; D not certain. CDR3 protein: CASSLASAPNEKLFF. The CDR3 DNA follows: TGCGCCAGCAGCTTGGCCTCGGCCCCTAATGAAAAACTGTTTTTT.